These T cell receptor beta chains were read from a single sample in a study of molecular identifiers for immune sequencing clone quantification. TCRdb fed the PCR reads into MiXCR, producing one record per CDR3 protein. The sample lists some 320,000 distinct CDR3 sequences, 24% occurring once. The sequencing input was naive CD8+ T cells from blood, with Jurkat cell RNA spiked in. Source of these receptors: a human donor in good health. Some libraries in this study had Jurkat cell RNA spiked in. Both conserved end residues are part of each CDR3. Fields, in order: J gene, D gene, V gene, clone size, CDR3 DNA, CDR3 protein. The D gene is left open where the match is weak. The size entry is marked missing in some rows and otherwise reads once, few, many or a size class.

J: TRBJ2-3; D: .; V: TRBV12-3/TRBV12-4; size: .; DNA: TGTGCCAGCAGTCACCGACAGTCGAGCACAGATACGCAGTATTTT; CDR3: CASSHRQSSTDTQYF
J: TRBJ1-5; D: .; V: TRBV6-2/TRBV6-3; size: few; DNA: TGTGCCAGCAGCACCCTCAGCGATAGCAATCAGCCCCAGCATTTT; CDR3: CASSTLSDSNQPQHF
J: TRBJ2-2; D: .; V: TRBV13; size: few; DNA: TGTGCCAGCAGCTACGCCCAGGCATCCGGGGAGCTGTTTTTT; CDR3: CASSYAQASGELFF
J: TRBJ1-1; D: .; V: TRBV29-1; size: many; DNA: TGCAGCGCTCTCTACCGTGAAGCTTTCTTT; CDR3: CSALYREAFF
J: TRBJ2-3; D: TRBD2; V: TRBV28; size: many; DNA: TGTGCCAGCAGTCAAGCGACTAGCGGAGCCACAGATACGCAGTATTTT; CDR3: CASSQATSGATDTQYF
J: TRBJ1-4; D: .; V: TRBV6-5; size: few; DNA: TGTGCCAGCAGTTACTCGAAAGGGGCTATGGTTGAAAAACTGTTTTTT; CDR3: CASSYSKGAMVEKLFF
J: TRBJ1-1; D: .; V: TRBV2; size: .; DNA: TGTGCCGCCCTAACAGCGAACACTGAAGCTTTCTTT; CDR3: CAALTANTEAFF
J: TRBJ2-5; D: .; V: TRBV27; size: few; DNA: TGTGCCAGCAGTTGGGTTGGGGGGCAAGAGACCCAGTACTTC; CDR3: CASSWVGGQETQYF
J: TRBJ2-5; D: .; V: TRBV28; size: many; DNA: TGTGCCAGCAGCCTCACTCGATACCAAGAGACCCAGTACTTC; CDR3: CASSLTRYQETQYF
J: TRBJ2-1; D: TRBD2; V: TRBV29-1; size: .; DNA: TGCAGCGCCGTTGGAGTAGCGGGGGGCCATGAGCAGTTCTTC; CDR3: CSAVGVAGGHEQFF
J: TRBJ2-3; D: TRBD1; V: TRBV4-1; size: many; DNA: TGCGCCAGCAGGGGGACAGAAGATACGCAGTATTTT; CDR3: CASRGTEDTQYF
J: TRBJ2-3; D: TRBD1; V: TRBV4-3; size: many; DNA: TGCGCCAGCAGCTCTGAGCCGGGACAGGGGACAGATACGCAGTATTTT; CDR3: CASSSEPGQGTDTQYF
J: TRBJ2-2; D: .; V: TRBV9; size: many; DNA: TGTGCCAGCAGCGTAGGAGGAGGTGCCGGGGAGCTGTTTTTT; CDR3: CASSVGGGAGELFF
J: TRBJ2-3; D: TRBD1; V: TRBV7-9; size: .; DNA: TGTGCCAGCAGTACCTGGGACAGCCGGGGCGTGGATACGCAGTATTTT; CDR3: CASSTWDSRGVDTQYF
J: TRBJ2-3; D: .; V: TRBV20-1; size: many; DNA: TGCAGTGCCAAGGGTGTGGGGGCCTACACAGATACGCAGTATTTT; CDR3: CSAKGVGAYTDTQYF
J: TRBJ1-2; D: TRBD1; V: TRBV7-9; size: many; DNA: TGTGCCAGCAGCTCCCCGACAGGGAACTATGGCTACACCTTC; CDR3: CASSSPTGNYGYTF
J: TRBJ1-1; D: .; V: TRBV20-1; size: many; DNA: TGCAGTGCTAGCGACCAACCTGAAGCTTTCTTT; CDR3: CSASDQPEAFF
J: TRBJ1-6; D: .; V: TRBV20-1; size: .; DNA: TGCAGTGCTAGGGAGGCGACAGATTATAATTCACCCCTCCACTTT; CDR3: CSAREATDYNSPLHF
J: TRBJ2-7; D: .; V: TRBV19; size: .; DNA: TGTGCCAGTAGTAGTCAGGGCGACTCCTACGAGCAGTACTTC; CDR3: CASSSQGDSYEQYF
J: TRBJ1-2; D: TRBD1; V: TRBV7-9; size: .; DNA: TGTGCCAGCAGCCGCGACAGGGGGCGCGGGGTTATTGGCTACACCTTC; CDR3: CASSRDRGRGVIGYTF
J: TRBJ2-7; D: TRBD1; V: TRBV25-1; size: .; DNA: TGTGCCAGCAGTGAGACGGGACAGTGGAACGAGCAGTACTTC; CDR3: CASSETGQWNEQYF
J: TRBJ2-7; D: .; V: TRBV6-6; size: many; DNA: TGTGCCAGCAGTTATGGGCCCAGCCCTTACGAGCAGTACTTC; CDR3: CASSYGPSPYEQYF